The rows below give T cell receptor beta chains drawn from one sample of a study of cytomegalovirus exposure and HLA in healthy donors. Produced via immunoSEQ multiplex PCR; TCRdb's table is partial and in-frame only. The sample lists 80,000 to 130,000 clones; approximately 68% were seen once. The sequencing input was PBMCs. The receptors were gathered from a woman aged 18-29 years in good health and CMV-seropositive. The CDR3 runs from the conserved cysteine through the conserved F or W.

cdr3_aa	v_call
CASSYGGRGRDEQYF	TRBV6-5
CAWSAGQTINYGYTF	TRBV30
CASSKPGARTEAFF	TRBV28
CASSVVGGQWYNEQFF	TRBV9
CASRPIGDTGELFF	TRBV12-2
CASSFNRGDHEQYF	TRBV7-8
CASSLAVGSQETQYF	TRBV11-2
CATSRVQYNEQFF	TRBV15
CASSMTSGTYNEQFF	TRBV19
CASSDSWLAAYNEQFF	TRBV6-4
CASSLGWGSNEQYF	TRBV7-8
CASIEPPKTYEQYF	TRBV6-1
CASSPGLAGETQYF	TRBV5-1
CASSLTGGTEAFF	TRBV11-3
CASSFAPTGAAEQYF	TRBV27
CASSPDRGSGANVLTF	TRBV19
CASTGVGYSNQPQHF	TRBV28
CASNQGGEQYF	TRBV27
CASSVGQGNTEAFF	TRBV13
CASSSSVQGGGTQYF	TRBV18
CASSQVAGPPQETQYF	TRBV4-1
CAWTSGNQETQYF	TRBV30
CASSLVPPSGSTDTQYF	TRBV7-6
CASSSVTSGVTDTQYF	TRBV5-6
CAWWTGNGYTF	TRBV30
CASSSGLAGGEGTDTQYF	TRBV5-1
CAITDRGAYEQYF	TRBV10-3
CASSLTSGETDTQYF	TRBV7-3
CAWSVIAGYEQYF	TRBV30
CSVSPLAGVEQFF	TRBV29-1
CASSGGLSSYNEQFF	TRBV9
CASSLTHDRDPYEQYF	TRBV27
CASSQRGNTEAFF	TRBV4-1
CASSVGQGGNEQFF	TRBV6-4
CASSLSQEDTQYF	TRBV28
CAWSPMMRYGYTF	TRBV30
CASSLGGHSNQPQHF	TRBV28
CASSSGVTGTEQYF	TRBV7-6
CASSVTSGSGRTDTQYF	TRBV9
CASSLGREGRNTQYF	TRBV5-1
CASSSWPGKSSYNEQFF	TRBV7-7
CASSLSNLANYGYTF	TRBV7-9
CSVGGEAEGNTIYF	TRBV29-1
CASSVRPSSTDTQYF	TRBV9
CSVAPSGSFVDTQYF	TRBV29-1
CASSPPVNTEAFF	TRBV7-9
CASSLRDREPQHF	TRBV13
CASSYDRDRGSYEQYF	TRBV6-5
CASSGTGQGAFFGLGETQYF	TRBV5-1
CAINDRGGTTEAFF	TRBV10-3
CASSPQAGVHEQYF	TRBV9
CASSEDMGGKFF	TRBV9
CASSLGGTGGGNQPQHF	TRBV4-1
CAIPAPRQPQHF	TRBV10-3
CASSLQQGNTEAFF	TRBV5-1
CASSISTATDTQYF	TRBV27
CAWNRGLTNEKLFF	TRBV30
CASSYGGLAGANEQFF	TRBV28